Following are 22 T cell receptor beta chains from one sample sequenced in a study of T-cell memory formation after mild COVID-19. TCRdb reprocessed the 5' RACE reads via MiXCR and lists one record per CDR3 protein. The sample has around 510,000 distinct CDR3 sequences; less than 25% are singletons. The sequenced sample consisted of PBMCs or a T cell subset sorted from them (not recorded which). The source of these receptors is an adult woman who had mild COVID-19 (a few samples of this study predate the infection). Cell type and time point are not known.

This clonotype was recorded a few times. The chain joins TRBV18 to TRBJ2-7, with 11 bases matching TRBD2. CDR1 KGHSH and CDR2 LQKENI come from the germline V gene. V shed 3 bases and J 0 bases; nucleotides not matched to a gene: 10. The length of the CDR3 is 18 residues. CDR3 coding DNA: TGTGCCAGCTCACCCGGACTAGCGGGTCCTCTCCACTCCTACGAGCAGTACTTC. Its translation is CASSPGLAGPLHSYEQYF.

This clonotype came up many times. The gene calls are TRBV24-1 and TRBJ2-1, with 10 nucleotides matching TRBD1. Germline loops: CDR1 KGHDR, CDR2 SFDVKD. The CDR3 loop spans 17 amino acids. V lost 7 bases to trimming and J lost 10 bases; unmatched junction nucleotides: 18. The CDR3 region has the DNA TGTGCCACCAGCCTCGGTACCCCGGGACAGGGGTTAGGGGAGCAGTTCTTC. Protein: CATSLGTPGQGLGEQFF.

The CDR3 loop reads CASSLLDTTEAFF. CDR3 in DNA: TGTGCCAGCAGCTTACTGGACACCACTGAAGCTTTCTTT. This chain uses TRBV7-2 with TRBJ1-1; TRBD1 might be the D (5 bases). The CDR3 length is 13 residues. The germline V gene has CDR1 SGHTA and CDR2 FQGNSA. The V end was cut by 2 bases, the J end by 4 bases, with 8 bases between.

This rearrangement joins TRBV9 to TRBJ1-1; maybe TRBD1 (5 bases). Per germline, CDR1 SGDLS and CDR2 YYNGEE. Trimming pared 4 bases from V and 3 bases from J, leaving 13 bases between. There are 14 residues in the CDR3. The CDR3 reads CASSSRDGYTEAFF. In DNA, the CDR3 is TGTGCCAGCAGCTCTCGGGACGGATACACTGAAGCTTTCTTT.

This chain connects TRBV4-2 to TRBJ2-2, with D possibly being TRBD1 (7 bases). The V gene's germline CDR1 is LGHNA and CDR2 YNFKEQ. V gave up 0 bases and J gave up 2 bases, with 16 bases separating them. CDR3 length equals 18 residues. The CDR3 nucleotides are TGTGCCAGCAGCCAAGAGCCAGGGGGAGGAATCAACACCGGGGAGCTGTTTTTT. Encoded protein: CASSQEPGGGINTGELFF.

The V and J genes are TRBV3-1 and TRBJ2-1; a weak D match, TRBD2 (5 bases). The CDR3 loop spans 13 amino acids. Germline CDR1 LGHDT, CDR2 YNNKEL (reference sequence). V was cut by 6 bases and J by 8 bases, with 14 bases left in between. CDR3 in amino acids: CASSHPGLDEQFF. The DNA of the CDR3 is TGTGCCAGCAGTCACCCGGGGTTGGATGAGCAGTTCTTC.

Only a few counts were recorded for this clonotype. The CDR3 spells CASSSNRGGYGYTF. CDR3 coding DNA: TGTGCCAGCAGCTCAAACAGGGGAGGGTATGGCTACACCTTC. This chain joins TRBV7-9 and TRBJ1-2; 7 positions match TRBD1. The germline CDR1 and CDR2 sequences are SEHNR and FQNEAQ (reference sequence). V lost 4 bases to trimming and J lost 5 bases; unmatched junction nucleotides: 7. CDR3 size: 14 residues.

The chain employs TRBV10-3 and TRBJ2-7; D is perhaps TRBD1 (5 bases). The V gene's germline CDR1 is ENHRY and CDR2 SYGVKD. The CDR3 is made up of 13 amino acids. Trimming took off 6 bases at V and 0 bases at J, with 9 bases between the two ends. DNA of the CDR3: TGTGCCATCAGATCAACAGGCTCCTACGAGCAGTACTTC. Protein sequence: CAIRSTGSYEQYF.

This clonotype was seen at least ten times. CDR3: CATSDFGLAGYNEQFF. Here the CDR3 DNA reads TGTGCCACCAGTGATTTTGGGCTAGCGGGCTACAATGAGCAGTTCTTC. V gene TRBV24-1 combines with J gene TRBJ2-1, with 8 bases lining up with TRBD2. The V gene's germline CDR1 is KGHDR and CDR2 SFDVKD. The CDR3 covers 16 residues. J gave up 3 bases and V 1 base, and 4 bases lay outside the gene matches.

This clonotype has a handful of counts. V gene TRBV5-1 combines with J gene TRBJ2-1; 11 bases are a match to TRBD2. Per the germline V gene, CDR1 is SGHRS and CDR2 is YFSETQ. The CDR3 sequence is 16 residues long. The J segment lost 4 bases and the V segment lost 0 bases, leaving 3 bases of the junction unmatched. The CDR3 DNA is TGCGCCAGCAGCTTGGCCGCTAGCGGGGGGTACAATGAGCAGTTCTTC. It yields the protein CASSLAASGGYNEQFF.

This clonotype was detected only a few times. V is TRBV18 and J is TRBJ1-4, with 7 nucleotides matching TRBD1. Losses at the gene ends were 4 bases for V and 4 bases for J; bases not matched to a gene: 3. Germline CDR1 reads KGHSH; CDR2 reads LQKENI. CDR3 length: 14 residues. CDR3 protein: CASSRGQINEKLFF. The CDR3 DNA is TGTGCCAGCTCACGGGGACAGATTAATGAAAAACTGTTTTTT. The variable domain in full, completed from reference TRBV18 and TRBJ1-4, reads NAGVMQNPRHLVRRRGQEARLRCSPMKGHSHVYWYRQLPEEGLKFMVYLQKENIIDESGMPKERFSAEFPKEGPSILRIQQVVRGDSAAYFCASSRGQINEKLFFGSGTQLSVL.

CDR3 residues: CSAIRPGSRETQYF. The CDR3 DNA reads as TGCAGTGCTATTCGACCTGGGAGCCGGGAGACCCAGTACTTC. The genes are TRBV20-1 and TRBJ2-5, with a tentative D call TRBD2 (5 bases). Trimming removed 4 bases from V and 5 bases from J, with 17 bases in between. CDR1 is DFQATT, CDR2 SNEGSKA, per germline (reference sequence). The CDR3 is 14 residues long.

The genes are TRBV12-3 or TRBV12-4 and TRBJ2-2; D possibly corresponds to TRBD2 (5 bases). This CDR3 is 14 amino acids long. Trimming removed 8 bases at V and 6 bases at J, with 16 bases between. CDR3 sequence reads: CASGLVNSAGELFF. CDR3 nucleotides: TGTGCCAGCGGACTGGTTAATTCCGCCGGGGAGCTGTTTTTT.

This clonotype was seen a single time. Sequence at one end of the junction differs from germline and may be a read error. The CDR3 is CDSSQLAGGSKKIYNEQFF. The CDR3, as DNA: TGTGACAGCAGCCAACTAGCGGGAGGGTCAAAGAAAATCTACAATGAGCAGTTCTTC. J is TRBJ2-1 and V is TRBV7-6, with 13 bases fitting TRBD2. CDR3 length: 19 amino acids. Germline V gene sequence: CDR1 SGHVS, CDR2 FNYEAQ.

This clonotype was recorded a few times. The J gene is TRBJ2-5, the V gene TRBV7-9, with D maybe TRBD2 (6 bases). Looked up from germline, CDR1 is SEHNR and CDR2 is FQNEAQ (reference sequence). V lost 7 bases to trimming and J lost 5 bases, with 20 bases between them. The CDR3 sequence is 15 residues long. The CDR3 DNA reads as TGTGCCAGCACCCCCTCGGGACTCCGCGTGGAGACCCAGTACTTC. It encodes CASTPSGLRVETQYF.

This chain uses TRBV6-5 with TRBJ2-3; 9 bases are a match to TRBD2. The CDR3 covers 17 residues. Germline V gene sequence: CDR1 MNHEY, CDR2 SVGAGI. V trimming: 9 bases; J trimming: 0 bases; junction bases outside the gene matches: 13. The chain's CDR3 is CASAKGAGGLSTDTQYF. CDR3 DNA sequence: TGTGCCAGTGCGAAGGGGGCGGGGGGGCTAAGCACAGATACGCAGTATTTT.

This chain connects TRBV5-1 to TRBJ2-2; maybe TRBD1 (6 bases). Germline loops: CDR1 SGHRS, CDR2 YFSETQ. The germline V and J ends were trimmed by 5 bases and 3 bases, with 11 bases remaining between them. The CDR3 has 14 residues. The CDR3 DNA is TGCGCCAGCAGTAGGGGGTTAGACACCGGGGAGCTGTTTTTT. This encodes CASSRGLDTGELFF.

This clonotype was observed a few times. This chain joins TRBV19 and TRBJ1-2, with TRBD1 as a possible D gene (5 bases). CDR1 is LNHDA, CDR2 SQIVND, per germline (reference sequence). This CDR3 is 15 amino acids long. Trimming pared 1 base from V and 1 base from J, leaving 10 bases between. This CDR3 is CASSIVLGGNYGYTF. The CDR3 nucleotides read TGTGCCAGTAGTATAGTACTCGGGGGTAACTATGGCTACACCTTC.

V and J are TRBV7-8 and TRBJ1-2; 9 bases are shared with TRBD1. The CDR3 is 14 residues long. Germline V gene sequence: CDR1 SGHVS, CDR2 FQNEAQ. The V segment lost 4 bases and the J segment 4 bases; nucleotides outside the gene matches: 4. CDR3: CASSSGQGIYGYTF. CDR3 nucleotide sequence: TGTGCCAGCAGCTCTGGACAGGGGATCTATGGCTACACCTTC.

This clonotype was counted only a few times. This chain connects TRBV3-1 to TRBJ2-1; D unclear. V was trimmed by 1 base and J by 3 bases, leaving 4 bases between them. This CDR3 is 13 amino acids long. CDR1 LGHDT and CDR2 YNNKEL come from the germline V gene (reference sequence). The CDR3 sequence is CASSQVLYNEQFF. The CDR3 DNA reads as TGTGCCAGCAGCCAAGTCCTCTACAATGAGCAGTTCTTC.

V is TRBV5-1 and J is TRBJ2-5, with D possibly matching TRBD1 (6 bases). V shed 4 bases and J shed 5 bases, with 12 bases lying between them. This CDR3 spans 13 amino acids. The germline gives CDR1 SGHRS, CDR2 YFSETQ. As DNA, the CDR3 is TGCGCCAGCAGCCCGGACAGCTACGAGACCCAGTACTTC. Amino acids: CASSPDSYETQYF.

The chain links TRBV7-3 to TRBJ2-3, with 7 nucleotides matching TRBD2. The germline V gene has CDR1 SGHTA and CDR2 FQGTGA. The V segment lost 3 bases and the J segment 10 bases; nucleotides outside the gene matches: 1. The CDR3 has 11 amino acids. The CDR3 here is CASSLGGAQYF. CDR3 nucleotides: TGTGCCAGCAGCTTGGGGGGGGCGCAGTATTTT.